These 24 T cell receptor beta chains share one sample of origin, sequenced in a study of blood T cells in healthy people across ages. A sample-barcoded 5' primer and a J-beta primer mix were used in a second PCR of roughly 7 to 11 cycles. TCRdb called the 5' RACE reads again in MiXCR, with one record for every CDR3 protein. The data show roughly 1.7 million distinct CDR3 sequences, around 36% seen once. Sequenced sample: blood. Receptors originate from a woman under 40 in good health.

This clonotype was seen a handful of times. This chain connects TRBV20-1 to TRBJ2-1, with 8 bases fitting TRBD1. J was trimmed by 3 bases and V by 6 bases; bases with no gene match: 7. Germline loops: CDR1 DFQATT, CDR2 SNEGSKA (reference sequence). This CDR3 contains 14 residues. This CDR3 reads CSALDRVGYNEQFF. Written as DNA, the CDR3 is TGCAGTGCCCTGGACAGGGTTGGCTACAATGAGCAGTTCTTC.

In this sample, this clonotype turned up many times. J is TRBJ2-1 and V is TRBV10-3; no reliable D call. This CDR3 spans 14 amino acids. V was cut by 0 bases and J by 6 bases, with 9 bases left in between. Germline CDR1 reads ENHRY; CDR2 reads SYGVKD. The CDR3 bases are TGTGCCATCAGTGAGTCTAGGGCGATCAATGAGCAGTTCTTC. This encodes CAISESRAINEQFF.

V and J are TRBV20-1 and TRBJ1-2; D is perhaps TRBD1 (6 bases). The CDR3 has 13 amino acids. The V end lost 3 bases, the J end lost 4 bases, and 12 bases lay between the germline ends. CDR1 is DFQATT, CDR2 SNEGSKA, per germline (reference sequence). CDR3 bases: TGCAGTGCTAGCGGGCAGGGGAGCTATGGCTACACCTTC. Its translation is CSASGQGSYGYTF.

This clonotype was counted at least ten times. The V gene is TRBV28, the J gene TRBJ2-7; D could derive from TRBD1 or TRBD2 (5 bases each). This CDR3 region has 16 residues. V was clipped by 1 base and J by 3 bases, with 16 bases between them. CDR1 is MDHEN, CDR2 SYDVKM, per germline. CDR3 coding DNA: TGTGCCAGCAGTTTATCTGGGGGAATCGGTCTCTACGAGCAGTACTTC. Residues: CASSLSGGIGLYEQYF.

The V call is TRBV28, the J call TRBJ2-7; D is undetermined. Germline V gene data show CDR1 as MDHEN and CDR2 as SYDVKM. With 5 bases removed from V and 11 bases from J, the gap between germline ends came to 13 bases. The CDR3 contains 11 residues. In nucleotides, the CDR3 is TGTGCCAGCAGTCGGGTGGGGTACAAGTACTTC. It codes for CASSRVGYKYF.

This clonotype occurred many times. V usage is TRBV29-1 and J usage is TRBJ1-4; D gene unclear. Trimming pared 4 bases from V and 7 bases from J, leaving 13 bases between. The CDR3 runs to 13 residues. CDR1 SQVTM and CDR2 ANQGSEA come from the germline V gene. Here the CDR3 reads CSVGKQLGEKLFF. CDR3 in DNA: TGCAGCGTTGGAAAGCAGTTGGGTGAAAAACTGTTTTTT.

The chain has TRBV5-1 and TRBJ2-7; the match to TRBD1 covers 11 bases. The CDR3 consists of 15 residues. V gave up 2 bases and J gave up 4 bases; unmatched junction bases: 5. CDR1 SGHRS and CDR2 YFSETQ come from the germline V gene. The CDR3 spells CASSFRTGGEYEQYF. CDR3 bases: TGCGCCAGCAGCTTCAGGACAGGGGGCGAGTACGAGCAGTACTTC. The full variable domain, in which reference TRBV5-1 and TRBJ2-7 provide the parts outside the CDR3, is KAGVTQTPRYLIKTRGQQVTLSCSPISGHRSVSWYQQTPGQGLQFLFEYFSETQRNKGNFPGRFSGRQFSNSRSEMNVSTLELGDSALYLCASSFRTGGEYEQYFGPGTRLTVT.

This clonotype was counted a few times. The V call is TRBV7-3, the J call TRBJ2-3, with 8 bases that match TRBD1. Germline-derived CDR1 and CDR2 are SGHTA and FQGTGA. V dropped 5 bases and J dropped 1; count of bases not matched to a gene: 2. The CDR3 has 14 residues. This CDR3 reads CASSMGQGTDTQYF. The CDR3 bases are TGTGCCAGCAGCATGGGACAGGGCACAGATACGCAGTATTTT.

The chain joins TRBV28 to TRBJ2-1, with TRBD2 matching 8 bases. Germline V gene data show CDR1 as MDHEN and CDR2 as SYDVKM. CDR3 length: 15 amino acids. Trimming at V came to 6 bases and at J to 8 bases, leaving 12 bases not matched to a gene. CDR3 nucleotide sequence: TGTGCCAGCAGCGAACGAGCGGGGGTATACGATGAGCAGTTCTTC. This codes for CASSERAGVYDEQFF.

This chain joins TRBV6-6 and TRBJ2-3; TRBD2 aligns across 13 bases. This CDR3 is built from 17 residues. J gave up 2 bases and V 0 bases, and 2 bases lay outside the gene matches. Germline V gene lookup returns CDR1 MNHNY and CDR2 SVGAGI (reference sequence). The CDR3 spells CASSYSGTSGTTDTQYF. CDR3 nucleotides: TGTGCCAGCAGTTACTCTGGGACTAGCGGGACCACAGATACGCAGTATTTT.

CDR3 in DNA: TGCAGTGTAACGCAACAGACAGGGTCACCCACAGATACGCAGTATTTT. Encoded protein: CSVTQQTGSPTDTQYF. The chain has TRBV20-1 and TRBJ2-3, with TRBD1 matching over 7 bases. V was pared by 7 bases and J by 2 bases, with 15 bases of the junction left unmatched. The CDR3 is 16 residues long. Germline CDR1 DFQATT, CDR2 SNEGSKA (reference sequence).

Only a few counts were recorded for this clonotype. The chain has TRBV27 and TRBJ1-6; D not certain. The CDR3 spans 17 residues. The V and J ends lost 0 bases and 0 bases respectively, with 9 bases between them. Germline loops: CDR1 MNHEY, CDR2 SMNVEV (reference sequence). The CDR3 sequence: CASSLSSESSYNSPLHF. The DNA for the CDR3 is TGTGCCAGCAGTTTATCTTCCGAGAGCTCCTATAATTCACCCCTCCACTTT.

To note about this clonotype: A much larger clonotype is one base distant, so this may be a read error. The CDR3 nucleotides read TGCGCCAGCGGCCAATCGGGACACTCGAACACTGAAGCTTTCTTT. Protein: CASGQSGHSNTEAFF. The chain has TRBV4-1 and TRBJ1-1; D is possibly TRBD1 (6 bases). CDR3 size: 15 residues. Germline loops: CDR1 MGHRA, CDR2 YSYEKL.

In its sample, this clonotype was seen a few times. The gene calls are TRBV15 and TRBJ2-3; the D is unclear. V dropped 2 bases and J dropped 6 bases, with 6 bases sitting between them. Germline V gives CDR1 LNHNV, CDR2 YYDKDF (reference sequence). The CDR3 length is 12 residues. CDR3 amino acids: CATSRLSDTQYF. Here the CDR3 DNA reads TGTGCCACCAGCAGATTATCTGATACGCAGTATTTT.

This clonotype has more than one count but fewer than ten. This chain uses TRBV24-1 with TRBJ1-1, with 7 bases aligning to TRBD1. This CDR3 region has 14 residues. The germline CDR1 and CDR2 sequences are KGHDR and SFDVKD. J lost 4 bases, V lost 3 bases, and 4 bases had no gene match. The CDR3 protein is CATSDTQGTTEAFF. The CDR3 DNA reads TGTGCCACCAGTGATACACAGGGGACCACTGAAGCTTTCTTT.

The chain carries TRBV2 and TRBJ1-5, with 9 nucleotides matching TRBD1. From germline, CDR1 is SNHLY and CDR2 FYNNEI. V lost 8 bases to trimming and J lost 0 bases; unmatched junction nucleotides: 5. The CDR3 runs to 15 residues. The CDR3 DNA reads TGTGCCAGCGGGACAGGGCCTTATAGCAATCAGCCCCAGCATTTT. Its protein product is CASGTGPYSNQPQHF.

The chain recombines TRBV25-1 with TRBJ1-1; the D gene is possibly TRBD1 (6 bases). Germline CDR1 is MGHDK and CDR2 is SYGVNS. The CDR3 totals 17 residues. Deletions cut 6 bases from V and 5 bases from J, with 25 bases between. This chain's CDR3 is CASRLHRVGEVWTEAFF. The CDR3 nucleotides are TGTGCCAGCAGACTCCACAGGGTCGGGGAAGTGTGGACTGAAGCTTTCTTT.

The V call is TRBV15, the J call TRBJ1-5, with 11 bases that match TRBD1. V was pared by 3 bases and J by 7 bases, with 5 bases of the junction left unmatched. The germline V gene encodes CDR1 LNHNV and CDR2 YYDKDF (reference sequence). This CDR3 region has 15 residues. CDR3 sequence: CATSRGQGVYQPQHF. As DNA, the CDR3 is TGTGCCACCAGCAGGGGACAGGGGGTGTACCAGCCCCAGCATTTT. Full variable domain (remainder filled in from reference TRBV15 and TRBJ1-5): DAMVIQNPRYQVTQFGKPVTLSCSQTLNHNVMYWYQQKSSQAPKLLFHYYDKDFNNEADTPDNFQSRRPNTSFCFLDIRSPGLGDTAMYLCATSRGQGVYQPQHFGDGTRLSIL.

The chain uses TRBV20-1 and TRBJ2-7; a weak D match, TRBD2 (5 bases). V was clipped by 4 bases and J by 5 bases, with 15 bases between them. Germline CDR1 is DFQATT and CDR2 is SNEGSKA (reference sequence). The CDR3 is 13 amino acids. CDR3 loop: CSANSRRAHEQYF. As DNA, the CDR3 is TGCAGTGCTAATTCCCGGCGGGCCCACGAGCAGTACTTC.

This clonotype was detected a few times. This rearrangement joins TRBV4-1 to TRBJ1-1, with a weak D call TRBD1 (5 bases). The germline V gene encodes CDR1 MGHRA and CDR2 YSYEKL. V gave up 3 bases and J gave up 0 bases, with 14 bases separating them. The CDR3 covers 16 residues. Here the CDR3 DNA reads TGCGCCAGCAGCCAGGGGGGAGGCAGCATGAACACTGAAGCTTTCTTT. This translates into CASSQGGGSMNTEAFF.

The chain has TRBV6-5 and TRBJ2-5; D is perhaps TRBD2 (6 bases). V was cut by 5 bases and J by 11 bases, with 24 bases left in between. The CDR3 has 15 residues. Germline loops: CDR1 MNHEY, CDR2 SVGAGI. CDR3 loop: CASSPYPGPPGEQYF. The CDR3 bases are TGTGCCAGCAGTCCTTATCCGGGACCTCCGGGAGAGCAGTACTTC.

This chain uses TRBV12-3 or TRBV12-4 with TRBJ2-3; 9 nucleotides align to TRBD2. J was trimmed by 3 bases and V by 0 bases; bases with no gene match: 13. CDR3 length: 19 amino acids. The chain's CDR3 is CASSLALGASGMRTDTQYF. CDR3 in DNA: TGTGCCAGCAGTTTAGCGCTAGGGGCTAGCGGGATGAGAACAGATACGCAGTATTTT.

The gene calls are TRBV5-1 and TRBJ1-2; the D gene is possibly TRBD1 (6 bases). Germline V gene data show CDR1 as SGHRS and CDR2 as YFSETQ. The CDR3 consists of 13 residues. Between the trimmed V and J ends, which lost 4 bases and 6 bases, there was a span of 13 bases. The CDR3 loop is CASSTVGGNGYTF. The CDR3 bases are TGCGCCAGCAGCACCGTGGGGGGCAATGGCTACACCTTC.

This clonotype was counted only a few times. The chain employs TRBV9 and TRBJ1-1; weak D call: TRBD1 (5 bases). This CDR3 spans 15 amino acids. V gave up 0 bases and J gave up 0 bases, with 9 bases separating them. Germline lookup yields CDR1 SGDLS and CDR2 YYNGEE. The CDR3 DNA follows: TGTGCCAGCAGCGTAGATTCAGGGATGAACACTGAAGCTTTCTTT. It is translated as CASSVDSGMNTEAFF.